Below, one TCR beta chain is given with its context. The data derive from a study of blood T cell repertoires in COVID-19. Study background: The cDNA or gDNA used as material had been derived from T cells, B-cell-depleted T cells, or PBMCs.

The assay was immunoSEQ multiplex PCR, and TCRdb's table has in-frame clones only and misses some. The sample holds 230,000 or so clones, 80% to 85% seen once. V shed 0 bases, J shed 4 bases, and the junction held 11 bases outside the gene matches. The CDR3 is 18 amino acids. Looked up from germline, CDR1 is SGHAT and CDR2 is FQNNGV. Sample: peripheral blood. The rearrangement joins TRBV11-2 to TRBJ2-1, with TRBD1 matching over 8 bases. The origin of this receptor is a man between 25 and 39 years old with active or convalescent COVID-19. CDR3 residues: CASSLDRRETGVYNEQFF. DNA of the CDR3: TGTGCCAGCAGCTTAGATCGGAGGGAGACAGGGGTGTACAATGAGCAGTTCTTC.